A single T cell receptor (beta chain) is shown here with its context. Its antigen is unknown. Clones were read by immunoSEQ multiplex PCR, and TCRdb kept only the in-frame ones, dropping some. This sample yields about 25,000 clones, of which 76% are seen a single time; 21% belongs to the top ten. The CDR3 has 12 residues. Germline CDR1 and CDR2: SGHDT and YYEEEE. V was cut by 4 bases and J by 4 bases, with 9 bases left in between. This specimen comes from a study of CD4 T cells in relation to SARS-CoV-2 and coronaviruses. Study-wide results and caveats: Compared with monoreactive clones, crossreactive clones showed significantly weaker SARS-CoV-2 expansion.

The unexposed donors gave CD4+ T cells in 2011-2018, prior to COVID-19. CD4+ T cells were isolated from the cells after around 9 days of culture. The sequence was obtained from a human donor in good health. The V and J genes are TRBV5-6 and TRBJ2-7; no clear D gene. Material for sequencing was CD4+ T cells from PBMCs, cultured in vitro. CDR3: CASSPYGYEQYF. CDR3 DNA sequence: TGTGCCAGCAGCCCATACGGGTACGAGCAGTACTTC.